This TCR beta chain was captured by sequencing in a study of T cells in Graves' hyperthyroidism and ophthalmopathy. Each patient was aged 18 to 65 and had newly diagnosed hyperthyroidism of under 2 months' duration. This clonotype showed up many times. What it recognizes is unknown. TCR beta CDR3 regions were amplified from RNA. First-round RT-PCR targeting the TCR CDR3 was performed with the HTBI primer set. TCRdb re-derived calls from the multiplex PCR reads in MiXCR, one entry per CDR3 protein. The sample records 350,000 to 400,000 distinct CDR3 sequences, under 15% being singletons. Germline CDR1 SGHTA, CDR2 FQGTGA. This CDR3 has 16 residues. V lost 4 bases and J lost 4; bases outside the gene matches: 9. Study results and caveats: Researchers report that a 13 V-J model separated ophthalmopathy from stable hyperthyroidism. The model foresaw ophthalmopathy a median roughly 6.3 months prior to onset.

The receptor comes from a woman aged 25 to 45 with Graves' hyperthyroidism. This sequence joins TRBV7-3 and TRBJ2-1; 8 bases map to TRBD2. Sample: blood. CDR3 amino acids: CASSSAGGRSYNEQFF. The CDR3 DNA reads as TGTGCCAGCAGCTCAGCCGGCGGGAGGTCGTACAATGAGCAGTTCTTC. Variable domain in full (rest from reference TRBV7-3 and TRBJ2-1): GAGVSQTPSNKVTEKGKYVELRCDPISGHTALYWYRQSLGQGPEFLIYFQGTGAADDSGLPNDRFFAVRPEGSVSTLKIQRTERGDSAVYLCASSSAGGRSYNEQFFGPGTRLTVL.